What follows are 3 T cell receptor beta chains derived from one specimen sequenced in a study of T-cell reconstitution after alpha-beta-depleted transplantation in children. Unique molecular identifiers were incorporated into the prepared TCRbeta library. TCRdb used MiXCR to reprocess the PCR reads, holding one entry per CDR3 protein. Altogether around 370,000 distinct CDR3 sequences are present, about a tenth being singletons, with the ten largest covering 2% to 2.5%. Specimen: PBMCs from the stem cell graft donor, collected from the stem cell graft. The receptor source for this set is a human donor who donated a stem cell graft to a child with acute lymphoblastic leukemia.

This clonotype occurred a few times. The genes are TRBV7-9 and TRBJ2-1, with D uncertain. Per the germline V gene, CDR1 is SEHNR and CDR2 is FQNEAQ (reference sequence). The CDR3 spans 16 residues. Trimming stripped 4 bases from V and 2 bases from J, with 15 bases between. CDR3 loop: CASSSPSGSPYNEQFF. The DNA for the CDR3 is TGTGCCAGCAGCTCCCCATCGGGTAGCCCCTACAATGAGCAGTTCTTC.

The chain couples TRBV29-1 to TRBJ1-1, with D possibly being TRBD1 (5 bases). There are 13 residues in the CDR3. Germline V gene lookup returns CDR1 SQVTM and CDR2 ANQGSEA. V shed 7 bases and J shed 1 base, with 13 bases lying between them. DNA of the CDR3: TGCAGCGGGAAACAGAGGGGGAACACTGAAGCTTTCTTT. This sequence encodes CSGKQRGNTEAFF.

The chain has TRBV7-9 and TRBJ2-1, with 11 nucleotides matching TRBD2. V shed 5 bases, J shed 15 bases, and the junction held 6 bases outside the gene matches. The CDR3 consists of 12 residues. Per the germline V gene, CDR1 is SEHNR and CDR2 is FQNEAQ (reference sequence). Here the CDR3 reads CASSALAGGVFF. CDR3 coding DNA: TGTGCCAGCAGCGCGCTAGCGGGAGGTGTGTTCTTC.